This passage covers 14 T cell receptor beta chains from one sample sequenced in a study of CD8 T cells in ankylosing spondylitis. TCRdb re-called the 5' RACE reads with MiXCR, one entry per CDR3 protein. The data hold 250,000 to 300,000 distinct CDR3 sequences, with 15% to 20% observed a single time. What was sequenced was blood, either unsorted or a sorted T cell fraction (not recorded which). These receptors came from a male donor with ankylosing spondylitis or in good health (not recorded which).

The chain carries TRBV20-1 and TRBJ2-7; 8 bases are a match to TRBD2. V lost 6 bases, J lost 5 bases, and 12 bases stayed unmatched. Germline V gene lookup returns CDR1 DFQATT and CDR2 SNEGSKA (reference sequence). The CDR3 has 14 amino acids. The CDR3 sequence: CSASDSGRVDEQYV. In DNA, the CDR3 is TGCAGTGCCAGTGACAGCGGGAGAGTCGACGAGCAGTACGTC.

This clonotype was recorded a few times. CDR3 in DNA: TGCGCCAGCAGCCGTGGTGGCCTAGGAGGCATGAACACTGAAGCTTTCTTT. Translation gives CASSRGGLGGMNTEAFF. The chain carries TRBV5-1 and TRBJ1-1; no clear D gene. Trimming took 4 bases from V and 0 from J, leaving 19 bases between them. Germline V gene data show CDR1 as SGHRS and CDR2 as YFSETQ. This CDR3 is built from 17 residues.

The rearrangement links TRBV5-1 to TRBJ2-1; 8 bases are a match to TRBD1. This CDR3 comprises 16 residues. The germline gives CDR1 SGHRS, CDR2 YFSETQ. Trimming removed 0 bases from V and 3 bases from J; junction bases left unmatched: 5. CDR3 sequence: CASSLDLTGVYNEQFF. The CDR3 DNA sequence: TGCGCCAGCAGCTTGGACCTGACAGGGGTCTACAATGAGCAGTTCTTC.

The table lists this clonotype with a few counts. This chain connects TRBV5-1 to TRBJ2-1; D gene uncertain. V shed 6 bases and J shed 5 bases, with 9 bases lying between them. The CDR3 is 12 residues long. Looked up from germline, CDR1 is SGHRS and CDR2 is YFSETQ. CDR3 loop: CASKYRDNEQFF. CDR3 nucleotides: TGCGCCAGCAAGTATAGGGACAATGAGCAGTTCTTC.

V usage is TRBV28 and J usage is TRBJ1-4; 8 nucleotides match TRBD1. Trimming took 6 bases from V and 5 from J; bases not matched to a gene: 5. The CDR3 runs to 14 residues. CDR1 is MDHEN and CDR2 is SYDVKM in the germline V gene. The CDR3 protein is CASSSQGGNEKLFF. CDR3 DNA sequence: TGTGCCAGCAGCTCACAGGGGGGGAATGAAAAACTGTTTTTT.

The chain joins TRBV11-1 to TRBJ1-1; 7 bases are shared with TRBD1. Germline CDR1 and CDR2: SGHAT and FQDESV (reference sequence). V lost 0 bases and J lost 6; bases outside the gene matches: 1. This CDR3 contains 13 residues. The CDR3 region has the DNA TGTGCCAGCAGCTTAGCAAGGGGGCCTGAAGCTTTCTTT. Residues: CASSLARGPEAFF.

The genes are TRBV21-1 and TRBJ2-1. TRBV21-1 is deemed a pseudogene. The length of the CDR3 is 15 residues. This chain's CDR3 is CASSRTSSSYNEQFF. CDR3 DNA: TGTGCCAGCAGCAGGACTAGTAGCTCCTACAATGAGCAGTTCTTC.

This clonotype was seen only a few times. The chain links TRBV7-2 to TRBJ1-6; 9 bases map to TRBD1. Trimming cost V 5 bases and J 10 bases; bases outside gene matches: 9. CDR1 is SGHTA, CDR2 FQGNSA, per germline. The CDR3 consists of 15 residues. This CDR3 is CASSLRGQGYSPLHF. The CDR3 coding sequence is TGTGCCAGCAGCCTCCGAGGACAGGGGTACTCACCCCTCCACTTT.

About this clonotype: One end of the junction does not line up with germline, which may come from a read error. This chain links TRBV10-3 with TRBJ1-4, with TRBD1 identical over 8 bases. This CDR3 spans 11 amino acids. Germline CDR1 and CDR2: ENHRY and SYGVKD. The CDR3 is CVIRDREKLFF. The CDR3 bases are TGTGTCATCAGGGACAGGGAAAAACTGTTTTTT.

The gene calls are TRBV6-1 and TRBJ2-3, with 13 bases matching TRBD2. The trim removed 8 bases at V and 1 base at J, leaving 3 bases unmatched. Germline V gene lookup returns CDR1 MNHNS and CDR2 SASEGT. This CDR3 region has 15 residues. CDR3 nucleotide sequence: TGTGCCAGCTGGACTAGCGGGAGAGGCACAGATACGCAGTATTTT. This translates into CASWTSGRGTDTQYF.

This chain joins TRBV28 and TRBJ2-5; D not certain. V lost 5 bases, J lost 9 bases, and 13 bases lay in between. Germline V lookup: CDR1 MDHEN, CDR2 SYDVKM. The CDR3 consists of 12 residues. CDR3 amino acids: CASSLLTAAQYF. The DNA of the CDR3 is TGTGCCAGCAGTCTGCTAACAGCAGCCCAGTACTTC.

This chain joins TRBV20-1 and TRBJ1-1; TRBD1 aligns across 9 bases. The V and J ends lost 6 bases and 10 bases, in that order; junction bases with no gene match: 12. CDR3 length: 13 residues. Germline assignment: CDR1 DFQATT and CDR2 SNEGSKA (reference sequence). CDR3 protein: CSARMGQGRVAFF. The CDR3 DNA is TGCAGTGCAAGGATGGGACAGGGCCGGGTAGCTTTCTTT.

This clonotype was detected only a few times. The CDR3 DNA sequence: TGCGCCAGCAGCCTCTCCAGCGGGAGGGCCCACGGGGAGCTGTTTTTT. The encoded protein is CASSLSSGRAHGELFF. J is TRBJ2-2 and V is TRBV5-1; 10 bases agree with TRBD2. Per the germline V gene, CDR1 is SGHRS and CDR2 is YFSETQ. V trimming: 4 bases; J trimming: 7 bases; junction bases outside the gene matches: 10. The CDR3 is made up of 16 amino acids.

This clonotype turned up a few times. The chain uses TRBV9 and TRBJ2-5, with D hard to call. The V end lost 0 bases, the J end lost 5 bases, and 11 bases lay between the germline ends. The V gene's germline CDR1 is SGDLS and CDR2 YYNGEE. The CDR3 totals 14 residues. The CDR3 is CASSVDPGGETQYF. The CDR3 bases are TGTGCCAGCAGCGTAGATCCGGGTGGGGAGACCCAGTACTTC. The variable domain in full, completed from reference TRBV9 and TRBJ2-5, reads DSGVTQTPKHLITATGQRVTLRCSPRSGDLSVYWYQQSLDQGLQFLIQYYNGEERAKGNILERFSAQQFPDLHSELNLSSLELGDSALYFCASSVDPGGETQYFGPGTRLLVL.